These T cell receptor beta chains were read from a single sample in a study of cytomegalovirus exposure and HLA in healthy donors. Assay used: immunoSEQ multiplex PCR; TCRdb lists only in-frame clones, some missing. The table has more than 95,000 clones, roughly nine tenths seen once; the top ten hold 4.4%. What was sequenced was PBMCs. The receptor source for this set is a man aged 18 to 29 in good health and CMV-seropositive. CDR3s include the opening cysteine and the closing phenylalanine or tryptophan. D genes are given only for firm matches. Clone size, where shown, is once, few, many, or a class for clones that have expanded.

d_call,j_call,v_call,clone_size,cdr3_aa,cdr3_nt
NA,TRBJ2-7,TRBV12-2,NA,CASRSLVGGLSMGQYF,TGTGCAAGTCGCTCCCTGGTGGGGGGGCTGAGCATGGGGCAGTACTTC
TRBD2,TRBJ2-3,TRBV10-3,NA,CAIRGGAGASTDTQYF,TGTGCCATCAGGGGGGGAGCGGGGGCAAGCACAGATACGCAGTATTTT
NA,TRBJ2-7,TRBV4-2,NA,CASSQLLVGGYEQYF,TGTGCCAGCAGCCAACTACTAGTAGGTGGCTACGAGCAGTACTTC
NA,TRBJ2-5,TRBV15,NA,CATSRAAGTQYF,TGTGCCACCAGCAGAGCGGCGGGGACCCAGTACTTC
NA,TRBJ2-3,TRBV12-5,NA,CASGYDERGDTQYF,TGTGCTAGTGGTTACGACGAACGGGGAGATACGCAGTATTTT
TRBD2,TRBJ2-3,TRBV25-1,NA,CASSESSGVYTQYF,TGTGCCAGCAGTGAAAGTAGCGGGGTATATACGCAGTATTTT
NA,TRBJ2-7,TRBV6-6,few,CASTSGFGNYEQYF,TGTGCCAGCACCTCAGGGTTCGGAAACTACGAGCAGTACTTC
NA,TRBJ2-4,TRBV30,NA,CAWSSGPLTGNIQYF,TGTGCCTGGAGTAGCGGGCCCTTAACTGGAAACATTCAGTACTTC
TRBD1,TRBJ1-4,TRBV18,few,CASSPNGQGTEKLFF,TGTGCCAGCTCGCCTAATGGACAGGGAACAGAAAAACTGTTTTTT
TRBD1,TRBJ1-2,TRBV5-1,NA,CASSFQGQAYGYTF,TGCGCCAGCAGCTTTCAGGGACAGGCCTATGGCTACACCTTC
NA,TRBJ2-5,TRBV7-8,NA,CASSLDPLDSRQETQYF,TGTGCCAGCAGCTTAGACCCCCTCGATAGTCGGCAAGAGACCCAGTACTTC
TRBD2,TRBJ2-3,TRBV30,NA,CAWSVLAGGTDTQYF,TGTGCCTGGAGTGTACTAGCGGGGGGCACAGATACGCAGTATTTT
TRBD1,TRBJ2-7,TRBV9,few,CASSVGQGAREQYF,TGTGCCAGCAGCGTAGGTCAGGGGGCGCGGGAGCAGTACTTC
NA,TRBJ1-1,TRBV7-2,NA,CASSFELGQGNTEAFF,TGTGCCAGCAGCTTTGAATTGGGCCAGGGGAACACTGAAGCTTTCTTT
NA,TRBJ1-2,TRBV6-1,NA,CASREGHTGGYTF,TGTGCCAGCAGGGAAGGCCACACAGGTGGCTACACCTTC
NA,TRBJ2-1,TRBV7-8,NA,CASSFLQGDEQFF,TGTGCCAGCAGCTTTCTACAGGGAGACGAGCAGTTCTTC
NA,TRBJ1-2,TRBV5-1,NA,CASSSVYGYTF,TGCGCCAGCAGCTCCGTTTATGGCTACACCTTC
TRBD1,TRBJ1-3,TRBV7-2,NA,CASSPPGGRSGNTIYF,TGTGCCAGCAGTCCCCCAGGGGGACGCTCTGGAAACACCATATATTTT
TRBD2,TRBJ2-2,TRBV27,NA,CASSGTSGYTGELFF,TGTGCCAGCAGTGGGACTAGCGGTTACACCGGGGAGCTGTTTTTT
NA,TRBJ1-3,TRBV5-1,NA,CASSLREQGSGNTIYF,TGCGCCAGCAGCCTACGGGAACAGGGCTCTGGAAACACCATATATTTT
NA,TRBJ2-7,TRBV27,few,CASSFLPRTASPYEQYF,TGTGCCAGCAGTTTCCTACCCCGGACAGCCTCTCCCTACGAGCAGTACTTC
NA,TRBJ1-1,TRBV6-5,NA,CASSNRRRRNTEAFF,TGTGCCAGCAGTAATCGGAGACGGAGGAACACTGAAGCTTTCTTT
TRBD1,TRBJ2-2,TRBV27,NA,CASSQHPGQGAAELFF,TGTGCCAGCAGTCAACATCCTGGACAGGGGGCAGCGGAGCTGTTTTTT
NA,TRBJ2-1,TRBV11-2,NA,CASSLLRVAEQFF,TGTGCCAGCAGCTTATTAAGAGTAGCTGAGCAGTTCTTC
NA,TRBJ1-2,TRBV28,NA,CASSRRTSTPNYGYTF,TGTGCCAGCAGTCGCCGCACAAGTACCCCTAACTATGGCTACACCTTC
TRBD2,TRBJ2-3,TRBV9,NA,CASRKLAGGDTQYF,TGTGCCAGCAGGAAACTAGCGGGGGGTGATACGCAGTATTTT
TRBD2,TRBJ2-1,TRBV2,NA,CASSDALAGFFSYNEQFF,TGTGCCAGCAGTGACGCCCTAGCGGGGTTCTTCTCCTACAATGAGCAGTTCTTC
TRBD1,TRBJ1-1,TRBV28,NA,CASAWTGGLNTEAFF,TGTGCCAGCGCATGGACAGGGGGTTTGAACACTGAAGCTTTCTTT
NA,TRBJ2-1,TRBV19,NA,CASSMDTGNEQFF,TGTGCCAGTAGTATGGACACGGGCAATGAGCAGTTCTTC
NA,TRBJ1-2,TRBV2,NA,CASSEEINGYTF,TGTGCCAGCAGTGAAGAAATTAATGGCTACACCTTC
TRBD1,TRBJ1-5,TRBV4-2,NA,CASSQVVRGFYGNQPQHF,TGTGCCAGCAGCCAAGTCGTCAGGGGGTTTTATGGCAATCAGCCCCAGCATTTT
NA,TRBJ1-2,TRBV19,NA,CASTPGSRGAYGYTF,TGTGCCAGTACCCCAGGGTCACGCGGCGCCTATGGCTACACCTTC
NA,TRBJ2-5,TRBV7-9,NA,CASSKRAFGVQETQYF,TGTGCCAGCAGCAAAAGGGCTTTCGGGGTCCAAGAGACCCAGTACTTC
TRBD1,TRBJ1-3,TRBV7-2,NA,CASSSRTGDSGNTIYF,TGTGCCAGCAGCTCTCGGACAGGAGACTCTGGAAACACCATATATTTT
NA,TRBJ2-2,TRBV5-4,NA,CASSPLTGTGELFF,TGTGCCAGCAGCCCACTAACAGGGACCGGGGAGCTGTTTTTT
NA,TRBJ1-2,TRBV7-2,once,CASSSLDSLYGYTF,TGTGCCAGCAGCTCCTTGGACAGTCTTTATGGCTACACCTTC
NA,TRBJ1-5,TRBV7-2,NA,CASSSRGDSNQPQHF,TGTGCCAGCAGCTCCCGAGGAGATAGCAATCAGCCCCAGCATTTT
NA,TRBJ1-1,TRBV5-6,NA,CASSLAWSGEAFF,TGTGCCAGCAGCTTGGCATGGTCGGGTGAAGCTTTCTTT
NA,TRBJ2-2,TRBV5-6,NA,CASSLWRGKNTGELFF,TGTGCCAGCAGCTTATGGCGGGGAAAGAACACCGGGGAGCTGTTTTTT
NA,TRBJ2-1,TRBV6-1,NA,CASRGWDFDNEQFF,TGTGCCAGCAGAGGATGGGACTTTGACAATGAGCAGTTCTTC
TRBD2,TRBJ2-1,TRBV27,once,CASSSGTSGGNEQFF,TGTGCCAGCAGTTCCGGGACTAGCGGGGGGAATGAGCAGTTCTTC
NA,TRBJ2-2,TRBV18,NA,CASSPPRGWQLFF,TGTGCCAGCTCACCACCGAGGGGGTGGCAGCTGTTTTTT
NA,TRBJ1-2,TRBV11-2,NA,CASSPRVQSNYGYTF,TGTGCCAGCAGCCCCAGGGTACAAAGCAACTATGGCTACACCTTC
TRBD2,TRBJ2-7,TRBV9,once,CASSVGSTGGYEQYF,TGTGCCAGCAGCGTAGGGTCTACGGGGGGCTACGAGCAGTACTTC
NA,TRBJ2-1,TRBV6-5,NA,CASSYRQAHNEQFF,TGTGCCAGCAGTTACAGGCAGGCTCACAATGAGCAGTTCTTC
TRBD2,TRBJ2-7,TRBV28,NA,CATFGGAGEQYF,TGTGCCACCTTCGGGGGGGCGGGCGAGCAGTACTTC
NA,TRBJ1-3,TRBV4-1,NA,CASSQAPGPGDGNTIYF,TGCGCCAGCAGCCAAGCTCCGGGGCCGGGAGATGGAAACACCATATATTTT
TRBD1,TRBJ2-7,TRBV5-1,NA,CASNDRAGYEQYF,TGCGCCAGCAACGACAGGGCTGGTTACGAGCAGTACTTC
TRBD1,TRBJ2-2,TRBV2,NA,CASSFGTVGTGELFF,TGTGCCAGCAGCTTTGGGACAGTAGGTACCGGGGAGCTGTTTTTT
NA,TRBJ1-1,TRBV6-6,NA,CASSYLRNTEAFF,TGTGCCAGCAGTTACCTTAGGAACACTGAAGCTTTCTTT
TRBD1,TRBJ2-1,TRBV19,NA,CASTPRTGVNEQFF,TGTGCCAGTACCCCCCGGACAGGGGTTAATGAGCAGTTCTTC
NA,TRBJ1-5,TRBV5-8,NA,CASSYSQGNQPQHF,TGTGCCAGCAGCTACAGTCAGGGCAATCAGCCCCAGCATTTT
TRBD2,TRBJ2-7,TRBV4-2,NA,CASSQDGGGTRYEQYF,TGTGCCAGCAGCCAAGATGGGGGGGGGACCCGATACGAGCAGTACTTC
NA,TRBJ2-1,TRBV6-1,once,CASSEARTKSSSYNEQFF,TGTGCCAGCAGTGAAGCGAGGACAAAGAGTAGCTCCTACAATGAGCAGTTCTTC
NA,TRBJ2-1,TRBV25-1,NA,CASGDSVDNEQFF,TGTGCCAGCGGCGACTCGGTCGACAATGAGCAGTTCTTC
TRBD1,TRBJ1-4,TRBV10-2,NA,CATTRGQVEKLFF,TGCGCCACCACAAGGGGACAGGTGGAAAAACTGTTTTTT
TRBD2,TRBJ2-3,TRBV5-1,NA,CASSLPSGGSPDTQYF,TGCGCCAGCAGCTTGCCCAGCGGGGGATCCCCAGATACGCAGTATTTT
NA,TRBJ2-1,TRBV5-1,NA,CASSLSPGLNNEQFF,TGCGCCAGCAGCTTGTCTCCCGGACTTAACAATGAGCAGTTCTTC